This note documents a single TCR beta chain sequence. This clonotype was observed many times. Its target antigen remains unknown. Per-base quality was not reported, and no clone a single base away is much larger than it. V is trimmed back by 1 base and J by 0 bases, and the junction contains 5 bases that no gene match accounts for. From cysteine to phenylalanine, the CDR3 is 15 amino acids long. Only the CDR3 part of the read is kept: 45 bases, read in frame from the first base. CDR1 and CDR2 are drawn from the germline V gene (reference sequence): DFQATT, SNEGSKA. The record originates from a study of T-cell reconstitution after alpha-beta-depleted transplantation in children (TCRdb year 2016). Notes on the research overall: Using TCR repertoire profiling, the study quantitatively followed how T-cell immune reconstitution unfolded in children after TCRalphabeta/CD19-depleted allogeneic hematopoietic cell transplantation. On the study overall, not on this receptor specifically: Over the following months the frequencies of hyperexpanded clones went down, and after one year T-cell counts and TCRbeta diversity were mostly credited to newly produced T cells. In some patients, the high TCRbeta diversity seen at day 60 was put down to recipient T cells and intrathymic progenitors that had survived conditioning. The apparently early recovery of alphabetaT-cell counts about two months after transplant reportedly depended on only several hundred rapidly expanded clones that came from non-depleted graft cells.

Library generation was performed with PCR. Instrument on record: Illumina HiSeq 2500. Molecular barcoding was employed in the preparation of TCR libraries, with unique molecular identifiers being used to normalize TCRbeta repertoire quantification. Through fastp at Q25 and MiXCR, TCRdb rebuilt clones from the public reads, retaining in-frame beta chains. Here each entry gathers all rows of one CDR3 protein and keeps the most common genes and DNA. For this sample the table gives about 580,000 distinct CDR3 sequences, of which 23% were detected only once. The top ten constitute approximately 14% of the sample. The meaning of the sample's treatment or condition label: allogeneic hematopoietic cell transplantation with graft depleted of TCRalphabeta T cells and CD19 B cells. The children who served as transplant recipients had been given grafts of TCRalphabeta/CD19-depleted allogeneic hematopoietic cells.

Specimen: PBMCs, mostly from graft donor cells, collected 360 days after TCRalphabeta/CD19-depleted stem cell transplant. The rearrangement combines TRBV20-1 with TRBJ2-7; 8 junctional bases match TRBD2. This receptor was taken from a boy younger than two who had a stem cell transplant for acute myeloid leukemia, so the T cells may come from the graft donor. The sequence in DNA is TGCAGTGCTAGAGGGGGACTAGGGGGCTCCTACGAGCAGTACTTC. Its coded protein is CSARGGLGGSYEQYF.